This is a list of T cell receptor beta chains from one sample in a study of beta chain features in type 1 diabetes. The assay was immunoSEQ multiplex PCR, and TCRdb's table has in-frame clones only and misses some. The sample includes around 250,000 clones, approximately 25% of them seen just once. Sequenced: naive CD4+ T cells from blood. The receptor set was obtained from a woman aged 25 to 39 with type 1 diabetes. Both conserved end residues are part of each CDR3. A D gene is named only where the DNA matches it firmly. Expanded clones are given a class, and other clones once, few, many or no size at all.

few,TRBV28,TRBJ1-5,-,CASSSGDNQPQHF,TGTGCCAGCAGTTCAGGGGACAATCAGCCCCAGCATTTT
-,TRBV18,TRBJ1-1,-,CASSQDTNTEAFF,TGTGCCAGCTCACAGGACACAAACACTGAAGCTTTCTTT
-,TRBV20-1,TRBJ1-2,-,CSIGGNGGYTF,TGCAGTATCGGGGGGAATGGCGGCTACACCTTC
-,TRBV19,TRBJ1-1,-,CASSARRAEAFF,TGTGCCAGTAGTGCGCGGCGGGCTGAAGCTTTCTTT
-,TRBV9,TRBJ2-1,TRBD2,CASSPGLAGYNEQFF,TGTGCCAGCAGCCCAGGACTAGCGGGATACAATGAGCAGTTCTTC
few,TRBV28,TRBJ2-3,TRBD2,CASSSGLAEPTDTQYF,TGTGCCAGCAGTTCGGGACTAGCGGAGCCCACAGATACGCAGTATTTT
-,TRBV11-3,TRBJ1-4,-,CASSTAGELFF,TGTGCCAGCAGCACGGCGGGGGAACTGTTTTTT
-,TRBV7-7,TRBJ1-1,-,CASSLERGTEAFF,TGTGCTAGCAGCTTAGAGCGGGGAACTGAAGCTTTCTTT
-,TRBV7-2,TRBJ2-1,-,CASGGTYEQFF,TGTGCCAGCGGAGGGACCTATGAGCAGTTCTTC
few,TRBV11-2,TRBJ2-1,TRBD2,CASTFGLAPYNEQFF,TGTGCCAGCACCTTTGGACTAGCGCCTTACAATGAGCAGTTCTTC
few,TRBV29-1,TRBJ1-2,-,CSVAADGNYGYTF,TGCAGCGTTGCCGCCGACGGGAACTATGGCTACACCTTC
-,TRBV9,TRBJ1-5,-,CASSVDLTPQPQHF,TGTGCCAGCAGCGTAGATCTGACACCACAGCCCCAGCATTTT
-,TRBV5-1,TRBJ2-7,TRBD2,CASSFTSVGEQYF,TGCGCCAGCAGCTTTACTAGCGTGGGCGAGCAGTACTTC
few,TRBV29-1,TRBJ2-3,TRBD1,CSAEYQGVRTDTQYF,TGCAGCGCTGAATATCAGGGGGTCCGCACAGATACGCAGTATTTT
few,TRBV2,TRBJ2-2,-,CASSASGQYTGELFF,TGTGCCAGCAGTGCAAGCGGACAGTACACCGGGGAGCTGTTTTTT
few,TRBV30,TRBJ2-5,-,CAWSVSETQYF,TGTGCCTGGAGTGTATCGGAGACCCAGTACTTC
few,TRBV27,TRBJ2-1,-,CASSLRPSEQFF,TGTGCCAGCAGTTTGCGTCCAAGTGAGCAGTTCTTC
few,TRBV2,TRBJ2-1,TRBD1,CASSGPGGRGNEQFF,TGTGCCAGCAGTGGTCCAGGGGGACGGGGCAATGAGCAGTTCTTC
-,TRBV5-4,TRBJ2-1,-,CASGSGTSYNEQFF,TGTGCCAGCGGGAGCGGGACATCCTACAATGAGCAGTTCTTC
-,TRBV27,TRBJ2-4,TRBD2,CAVAGGLQNIQYF,TGTGCGGTGGCGGGAGGGCTCCAAAACATTCAGTACTTC
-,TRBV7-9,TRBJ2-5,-,CASSLGLQETQYF,TGTGCCAGCAGCTTAGGTCTCCAAGAGACCCAGTACTTC
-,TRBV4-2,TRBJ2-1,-,CASSQELAYEQFF,TGTGCCAGCAGCCAAGAACTAGCCTATGAGCAGTTCTTC
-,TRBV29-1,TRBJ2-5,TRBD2,CSVETGGETQYF,TGCAGCGTTGAGACGGGAGGAGAGACCCAGTACTTC
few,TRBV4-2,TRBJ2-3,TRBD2,CASSQDPGREPTDTQYF,TGTGCCAGCAGCCAAGATCCAGGGCGGGAGCCGACAGATACGCAGTATTTT
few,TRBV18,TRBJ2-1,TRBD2,CASDYAPTSGRGWLF,TGTGCCAGCGATTACGCCCCAACTAGCGGGAGAGGTTGGCTCTTC
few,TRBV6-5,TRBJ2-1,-,CASSYLTGYNEQFF,TGTGCCAGCAGTTACTTGACAGGTTACAATGAGCAGTTCTTC
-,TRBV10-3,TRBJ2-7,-,CAISGYSYEQYF,TGTGCCATCAGCGGGTACTCCTACGAGCAGTACTTC
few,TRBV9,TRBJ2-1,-,CASSVDLASSYNEQFF,TGTGCCAGCAGCGTAGATCTTGCGAGCTCCTACAATGAGCAGTTCTTC
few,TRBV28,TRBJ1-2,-,CASWALGFDGYTF,TGTGCCAGCTGGGCATTAGGATTCGATGGCTACACCTTC
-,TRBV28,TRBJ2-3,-,CASSSSGADTQYF,TGTGCCAGCAGCTCTTCGGGAGCCGATACGCAGTATTTT
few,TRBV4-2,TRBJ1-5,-,CASSQDQTGYQPQHF,TGTGCCAGCAGCCAAGACCAAACAGGTTATCAGCCCCAGCATTTT
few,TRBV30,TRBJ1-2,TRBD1,CAWSPQGDYGYTF,TGTGCCTGGAGCCCTCAGGGGGACTATGGCTACACCTTC
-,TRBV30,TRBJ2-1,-,CAWSRDSVSYNEQFF,TGTGCCTGGAGCCGGGACTCCGTCTCCTACAATGAGCAGTTCTTC
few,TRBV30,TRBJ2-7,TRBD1,CAWDTGTGSHEQYF,TGTGCCTGGGATACCGGGACAGGGTCGCACGAGCAGTACTTC
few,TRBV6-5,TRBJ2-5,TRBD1,CASSSGQGRETQYF,TGTGCCAGCAGTTCCGGACAGGGGAGAGAGACCCAGTACTTC
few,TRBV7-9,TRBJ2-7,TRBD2,CASSLMAGVEQYF,TGTGCCAGCAGCTTAATGGCGGGAGTCGAGCAGTACTTC